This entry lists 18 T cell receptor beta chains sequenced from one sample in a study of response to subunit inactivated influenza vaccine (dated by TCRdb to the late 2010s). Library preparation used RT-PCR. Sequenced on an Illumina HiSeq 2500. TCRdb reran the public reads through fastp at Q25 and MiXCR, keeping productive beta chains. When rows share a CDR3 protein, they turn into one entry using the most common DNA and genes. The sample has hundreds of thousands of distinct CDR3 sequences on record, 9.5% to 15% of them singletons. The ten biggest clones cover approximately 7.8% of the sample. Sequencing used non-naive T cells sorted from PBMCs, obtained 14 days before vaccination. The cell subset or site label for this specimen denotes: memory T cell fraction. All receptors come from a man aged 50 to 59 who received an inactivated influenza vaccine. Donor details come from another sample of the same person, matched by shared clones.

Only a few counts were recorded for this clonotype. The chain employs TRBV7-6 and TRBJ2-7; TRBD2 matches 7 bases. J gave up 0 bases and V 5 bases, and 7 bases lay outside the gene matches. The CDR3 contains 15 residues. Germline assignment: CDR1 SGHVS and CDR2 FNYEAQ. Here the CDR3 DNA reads TGTGCCAGCAGCCCATGGGACTACAACTCCTACGAGCAGTACTTC. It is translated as CASSPWDYNSYEQYF.

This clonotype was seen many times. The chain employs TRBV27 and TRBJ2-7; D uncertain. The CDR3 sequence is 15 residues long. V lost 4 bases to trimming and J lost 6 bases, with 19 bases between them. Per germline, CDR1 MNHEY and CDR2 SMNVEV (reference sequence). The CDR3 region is CASSSIRVAPPEQYF. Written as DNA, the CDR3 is TGTGCCAGCAGTTCGATAAGAGTGGCCCCCCCCGAGCAGTACTTC.

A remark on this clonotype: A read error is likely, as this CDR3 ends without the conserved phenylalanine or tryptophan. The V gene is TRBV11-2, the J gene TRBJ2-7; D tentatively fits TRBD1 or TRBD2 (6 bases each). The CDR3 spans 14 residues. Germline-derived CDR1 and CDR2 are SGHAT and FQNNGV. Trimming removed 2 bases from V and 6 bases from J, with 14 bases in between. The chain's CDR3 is CASSLSRGTSEQYS. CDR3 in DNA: TGTGCCAGCAGCTTATCCCGGGGGACAAGCGAGCAGTACTCC.

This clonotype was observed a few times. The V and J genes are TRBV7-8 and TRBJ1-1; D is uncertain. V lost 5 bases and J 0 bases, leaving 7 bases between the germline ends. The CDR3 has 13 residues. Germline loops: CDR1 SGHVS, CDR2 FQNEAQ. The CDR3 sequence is CASSTTVNTEAFF. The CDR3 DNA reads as TGTGCCAGCAGCACGACGGTGAACACTGAAGCTTTCTTT.

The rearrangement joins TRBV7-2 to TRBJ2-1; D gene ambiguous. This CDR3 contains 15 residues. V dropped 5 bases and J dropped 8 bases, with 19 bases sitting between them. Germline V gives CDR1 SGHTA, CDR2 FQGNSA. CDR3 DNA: TGTGCCAGCAGCGCCGGCCCAGGTAGGGCGGATGAGCAGTTCTTC. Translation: CASSAGPGRADEQFF. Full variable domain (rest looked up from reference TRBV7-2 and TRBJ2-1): GAGVSQSPSNKVTEKGKDVELRCDPISGHTALYWYRQSLGQGLEFLIYFQGNSAPDKSGLPSDRFSAERTGGSVSTLTIQRTQQEDSAVYLCASSAGPGRADEQFFGPGTRLTVL.

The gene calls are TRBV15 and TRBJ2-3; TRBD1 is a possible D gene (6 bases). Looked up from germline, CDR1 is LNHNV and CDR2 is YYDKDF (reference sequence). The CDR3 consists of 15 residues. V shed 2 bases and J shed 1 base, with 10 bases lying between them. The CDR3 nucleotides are TGTGCCACCAGCAGACAGGGGTCCCGCACAGATACGCAGTATTTT. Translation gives CATSRQGSRTDTQYF.

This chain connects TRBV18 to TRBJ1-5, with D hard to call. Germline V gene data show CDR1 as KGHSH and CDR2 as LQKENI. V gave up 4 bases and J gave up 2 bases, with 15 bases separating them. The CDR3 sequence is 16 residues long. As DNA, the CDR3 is TGTGCCAGCTCACGGACGGGAGCTGGGGGCAATCAGCCCCAGCATTTT. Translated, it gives CASSRTGAGGNQPQHF.

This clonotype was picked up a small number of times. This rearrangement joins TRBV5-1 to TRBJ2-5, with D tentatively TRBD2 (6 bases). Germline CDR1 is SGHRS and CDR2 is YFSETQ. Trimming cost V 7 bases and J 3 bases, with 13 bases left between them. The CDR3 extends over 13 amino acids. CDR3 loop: CASRGTQEETQYF. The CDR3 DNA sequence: TGCGCCAGCCGCGGGACTCAAGAAGAGACCCAGTACTTC.

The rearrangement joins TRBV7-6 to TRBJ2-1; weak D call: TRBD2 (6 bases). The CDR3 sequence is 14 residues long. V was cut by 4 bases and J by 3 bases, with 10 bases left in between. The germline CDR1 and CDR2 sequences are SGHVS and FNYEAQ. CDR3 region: CASSSGGNYNEQFF. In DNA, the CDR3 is TGTGCCAGCAGCTCCGGCGGGAACTACAATGAGCAGTTCTTC. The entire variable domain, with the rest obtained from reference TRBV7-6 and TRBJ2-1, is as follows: GAGVSQSPRYKVTKRGQDVALRCDPISGHVSLYWYRQALGQGPEFLTYFNYEAQQDKSGLPNDRFSAERPEGSISTLTIQRTEQRDSAMYRCASSSGGNYNEQFFGPGTRLTVL.

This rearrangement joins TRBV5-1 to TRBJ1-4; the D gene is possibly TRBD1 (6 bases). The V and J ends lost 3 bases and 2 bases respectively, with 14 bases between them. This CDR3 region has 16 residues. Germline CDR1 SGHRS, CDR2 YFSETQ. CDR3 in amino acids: CASSSSGRGTNEKLFF. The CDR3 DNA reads TGCGCCAGCAGCTCGTCTGGAAGGGGGACTAATGAAAAACTGTTTTTT.

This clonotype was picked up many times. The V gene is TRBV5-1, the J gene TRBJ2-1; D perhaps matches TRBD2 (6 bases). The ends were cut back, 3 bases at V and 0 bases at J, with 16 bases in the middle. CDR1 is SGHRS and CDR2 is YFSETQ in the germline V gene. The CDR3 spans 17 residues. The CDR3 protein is CASSSRQRASSYNEQFF. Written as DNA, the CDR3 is TGCGCCAGCAGCTCGAGACAGCGGGCCAGCTCCTACAATGAGCAGTTCTTC.

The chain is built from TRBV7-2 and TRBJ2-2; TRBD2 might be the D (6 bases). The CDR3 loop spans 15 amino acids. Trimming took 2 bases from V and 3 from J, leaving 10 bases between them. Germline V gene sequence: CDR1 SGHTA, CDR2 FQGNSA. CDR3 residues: CASSLFAGYTGELFF. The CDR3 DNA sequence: TGTGCCAGCAGCTTATTTGCGGGGTACACCGGGGAGCTGTTTTTT.

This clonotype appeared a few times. CDR3 amino acids: CASSSLPGLHTDTQYF. The CDR3 nucleotides read TGTGCCAGCAGCTCACTACCGGGACTACACACAGATACGCAGTATTTT. This chain joins TRBV7-2 and TRBJ2-3; 7 bases are shared with TRBD2. J gave up 2 bases and V 4 bases, and 9 bases lay outside the gene matches. Germline CDR1 is SGHTA and CDR2 is FQGNSA. This CDR3 is built from 16 residues.

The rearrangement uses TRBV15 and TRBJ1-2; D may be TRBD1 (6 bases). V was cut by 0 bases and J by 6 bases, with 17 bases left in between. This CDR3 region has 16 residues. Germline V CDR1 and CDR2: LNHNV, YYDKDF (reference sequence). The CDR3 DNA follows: TGTGCCACCAGCAGAGAATTTACGGGGGGCTCGGATGGCTACACCTTC. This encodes CATSREFTGGSDGYTF.

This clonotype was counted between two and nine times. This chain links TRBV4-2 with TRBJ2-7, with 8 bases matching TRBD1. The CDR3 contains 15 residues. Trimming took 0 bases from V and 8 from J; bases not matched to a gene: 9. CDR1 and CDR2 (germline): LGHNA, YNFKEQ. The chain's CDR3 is CASSQEITQGAQQYF. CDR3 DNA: TGTGCCAGCAGCCAAGAGATAACGCAGGGGGCTCAGCAGTACTTC.

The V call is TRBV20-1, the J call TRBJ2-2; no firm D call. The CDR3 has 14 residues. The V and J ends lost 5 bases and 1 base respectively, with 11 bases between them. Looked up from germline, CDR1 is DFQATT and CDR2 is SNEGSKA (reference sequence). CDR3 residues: CSARRAGNTGELFF. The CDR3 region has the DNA TGCAGTGCTCGAAGGGCAGGGAACACCGGGGAGCTGTTTTTT.

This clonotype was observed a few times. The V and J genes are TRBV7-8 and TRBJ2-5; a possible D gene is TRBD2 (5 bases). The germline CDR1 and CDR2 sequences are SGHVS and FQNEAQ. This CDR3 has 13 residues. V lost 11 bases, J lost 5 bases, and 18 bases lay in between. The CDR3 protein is CAATEGLAETQYF. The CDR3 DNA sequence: TGTGCCGCTACGGAAGGACTGGCCGAGACCCAGTACTTC.

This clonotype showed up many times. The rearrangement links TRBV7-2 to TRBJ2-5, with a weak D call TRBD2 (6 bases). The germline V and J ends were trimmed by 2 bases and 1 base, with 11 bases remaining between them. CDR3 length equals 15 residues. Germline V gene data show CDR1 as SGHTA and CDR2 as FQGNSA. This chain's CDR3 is CASSLFPGVQETQYF. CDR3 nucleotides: TGTGCCAGCAGCTTATTCCCGGGGGTCCAAGAGACCCAGTACTTC.